The rows below give T cell receptor beta chains drawn from one sample of a study of persistence of HIV-infected CD4 T cells. No antigens are known for them. TCRdb's table, derived via immunoSEQ multiplex PCR, lists solely in-frame clones and lacks some. The sample carries more than 35,000 clones, roughly 90% recorded once. The sequenced sample was CD4+ T cells sorted from PBMCs after roughly 18-hour stimulation, obtained from a patient who received antiretroviral therapy. All receptors come from an adult man with HIV who was CMV-seropositive. CDR3s include the opening cysteine and the closing phenylalanine or tryptophan. A D gene is named only where the DNA matches it firmly. Clone size is stated in some rows and not others, as once, few, many or a class when expanded.

TRBV18	TRBJ1-1	TRBD1	.	TGTGCCAGCTCGCCTGACAGGGGGGCTGAAGCTTTCTTT	CASSPDRGAEAFF
TRBV7-2	TRBJ1-1	TRBD1	.	TGTGCCAGCAGCTTAGTTTTCGGCAGGGGGCAGGACGCTTTCTTT	CASSLVFGRGQDAFF
TRBV7-2	TRBJ2-7	.	.	TGTGCCAGCAGCCCAAACAGGGTACTCCTACACGAGCAGTACTTC	CASSPNRVLLHEQYF
TRBV11-2	TRBJ1-6	.	once	TGTGCCAGCAGCTCGGCGACGGGAAATTCACCCCTCCACTTT	CASSSATGNSPLHF
TRBV18	TRBJ2-2	TRBD2	.	TGTGCCAGCTCACCTATGTTTGGGAATAGCGGGAGAACCGGGGAGCTGTTTTTT	CASSPMFGNSGRTGELFF
TRBV15	TRBJ1-4	TRBD1	.	TGTGCCACCAGCAGGAGACAGGGGATAAATGAAAAACTGTTTTTT	CATSRRQGINEKLFF
TRBV18	TRBJ1-3	TRBD1	.	TGTGCCAGCTCACTGGACAGGGTTGGAAACACCATATATTTT	CASSLDRVGNTIYF
TRBV10-3	TRBJ1-1	.	.	TGTGCCATCAGCCCGGGAGTACTGAACACTGAAGCTTTCTTT	CAISPGVLNTEAFF
TRBV11-1	TRBJ2-1	TRBD1	.	TGTGCCAGCAGCTTAGGACAGGGGGCGCAGAATGAGCAGTTCTTC	CASSLGQGAQNEQFF
TRBV13	TRBJ1-2	TRBD1	.	TGTGCCAGCAGCCAACAGGGGGCGCGGTACTACACCTTC	CASSQQGARYYTF
TRBV6-2/TRBV6-3	TRBJ2-1	TRBD2	.	TGTGCCAGCAGTATTTATCCAGCGGGAGAGTCCTACAATGAGCAGTTCTTC	CASSIYPAGESYNEQFF
TRBV7-9	TRBJ1-3	.	.	TGTGCCAGCAGCTTATTTGGCGGGTCGTCAGGTGGAAACACCATATATTTT	CASSLFGGSSGGNTIYF
TRBV19	TRBJ2-2	.	once	TGTGCCAGTAGTATTAACTCCGGGGAGCTGTTTTTT	CASSINSGELFF
TRBV12-3/TRBV12-4	TRBJ1-1	.	.	TGTGCCAGCAGTTTAGGGGGAGGCACTGAAGCTTTCTTT	CASSLGGGTEAFF
TRBV5-6	TRBJ2-1	TRBD1	.	TGTGCCAGCAGCCTGGCAGGACAGGGCACCGACGAGCAGTTCTTC	CASSLAGQGTDEQFF
TRBV2	TRBJ2-2	.	once	TGTGCCAGCCATATGTCGGGGACCGGGGAGCTGTTTTTT	CASHMSGTGELFF
TRBV24-1	TRBJ2-7	.	.	TGTGCCACCAGTGAACCCATGACAACCCGCTCCTACGAGCAGTACTTC	CATSEPMTTRSYEQYF
TRBV30	TRBJ1-1	.	.	TGTGCCTGGAGTTTTGGACGGAACACTGAAGCTTTCTTT	CAWSFGRNTEAFF
TRBV19	TRBJ2-1	.	.	TGTGCCAGTAGTCCGAGGACAGTTTACAATGAGCAGTTCTTC	CASSPRTVYNEQFF
TRBV25-1	TRBJ2-7	TRBD1	.	TGTGCCAGCAGTGACGAAACCGGGACAGGGTTCTACGAGCAGTACTTC	CASSDETGTGFYEQYF
TRBV7-2	TRBJ1-5	.	.	TGTGCCAGCAGCTCCGGGACACTTTCAAATCAGCCCCAGCATTTT	CASSSGTLSNQPQHF
TRBV30	TRBJ2-7	.	.	TGTGCCTGGCAGGCACGTTCCACCTACGAGCAGTACTTC	CAWQARSTYEQYF
TRBV6-5	TRBJ1-6	.	.	TGTGCCAGCAGCTACTCACAGGGAGGGTCACCCCTCCACTTT	CASSYSQGGSPLHF
TRBV10-3	TRBJ1-2	.	.	TGTGCCACTAACGGGCTGGTAAATGGCTACACCTTC	CATNGLVNGYTF
TRBV27	TRBJ2-1	TRBD2	.	TGTGCCAGCGCCGTACTAGCGGGCTTTTTCCGGGGTGAGCAGTTCTTC	CASAVLAGFFRGEQFF
TRBV27	TRBJ1-3	.	once	TGTGCCAGCAGGGGGCAGGGATTGGCCGGAAACACCATATATTTT	CASRGQGLAGNTIYF
TRBV7-8	TRBJ2-7	TRBD1	.	TGTGCCAGCAGCTCCTCAGGGGGCTTCGAGCAGTACTTC	CASSSSGGFEQYF
TRBV20-1	TRBJ2-3	.	.	TGCAGTGCTAGTGACAACCAGGGTAGCACAGATACGCAGTATTTT	CSASDNQGSTDTQYF
TRBV4-1	TRBJ1-4	.	.	TGCGCCAGCAGCGTCAGGGGCAGCACATTAAATGAAAAACTGTTTTTT	CASSVRGSTLNEKLFF
TRBV6-1	TRBJ2-7	TRBD1	.	TGTGCCAGCAGTGATCGCCGCAGGGGGCCGTTCGAGCAGTACTTC	CASSDRRRGPFEQYF
TRBV21-1	TRBJ1-5	.	.	TGTGCCAGCATCTTAGGCGCTGAGCCCCAGCATTTT	CASILGAEPQHF
TRBV7-2	TRBJ1-2	TRBD1	few	TGTGCCAGCAGCTTATGGGACAGGGACTATGGCTACACCTTC	CASSLWDRDYGYTF
TRBV2	TRBJ1-2	TRBD1	.	TGTGCCTCAGGTCGGGACAGGGGGGATGGCTACACCTTC	CASGRDRGDGYTF
TRBV27	TRBJ1-4	TRBD1	.	TGTGCCAGCAGTTTAGGCGGACAGGGAGCGCCGACTAATGAAAAACTGTTTTTT	CASSLGGQGAPTNEKLFF
TRBV10-3	TRBJ1-5	.	.	TGTGCCATCAGTGATGCCCGTAGCAATCAGCCCCAGCATTTT	CAISDARSNQPQHF
TRBV27	TRBJ2-7	.	.	TGTGCCAGCAGTTCCCGAAGGGGTAGCGAGCAGTACTTC	CASSSRRGSEQYF
TRBV2	TRBJ1-1	.	.	TGTGCCAGCAAGATGGGGGGTAGAACTGAAGCTTTCTTT	CASKMGGRTEAFF
TRBV3-1/TRBV3-2	TRBJ1-1	.	.	TGTGCCAGCAGCCAAGATCCAAAGAACACTGAAGCTTTCTTT	CASSQDPKNTEAFF
TRBV10-3	TRBJ1-6	.	.	TGTGCCATCATGAAAGGGGATGGCTATAATTCACCCCTCCACTTT	CAIMKGDGYNSPLHF
TRBV15	TRBJ2-1	.	.	TGTGCCACCAGCAGAGGAGGGGCGGGGGCCGGATCCTACAATGAGCAGTTCTTC	CATSRGGAGAGSYNEQFF
TRBV19	TRBJ1-5	.	.	TGTGCCAGTAGTATGCCCCCGGATCAGCCCCAGCATTTT	CASSMPPDQPQHF
TRBV21-1	TRBJ2-7	.	once	TGTGCCAGCAGCACGCGGGGGGGACAACATCCCTACGAGCAGTACTTC	CASSTRGGQHPYEQYF